This entry lists 27 T cell receptor beta chains sequenced from one sample in a study of a mutant IDH1 vaccine in newly diagnosed glioma. For these receptors, no antigen is known. Time point in this sample: week 35, safety follow-up. With topical imiquimod, each dose of the vaccine consisted of 300 ug of mutant IDH1 20-mer peptide. Measured with immunoSEQ multiplex PCR; TCRdb has only the in-frame clones, and not every one. Here the sample spans some 48,000 clones, about 79% being singletons. The specimen was PBMCs, collected from a glioma patient whose treatment included an IDH1 peptide vaccine. Receptor source: a man aged 40-55 years with glioma.

The genes are TRBV5-6 and TRBJ1-4; TRBD1 is a possible D gene (5 bases). The CDR3 is 16 residues long. Trimming pared 0 bases from V and 0 bases from J, leaving 9 bases between. The germline CDR1 and CDR2 sequences are SGHDT and YYEEEE. CDR3 in DNA: TGTGCCAGCAGCTTGGTTGGGGGGACAACTAATGAAAAACTGTTTTTT. It yields the protein CASSLVGGTTNEKLFF.

This clone was seen only a few times. This rearrangement joins TRBV5-4 to TRBJ2-5; tentative D call: TRBD2 (5 bases). Per the germline V gene, CDR1 is SGHNT and CDR2 is YYREEE (reference sequence). V was shortened by 4 bases and J by 4 bases, with 20 bases between the two germline ends. The CDR3 covers 16 residues. CDR3 bases: TGTGCCAGCAGCCTACCCTCCGAGGGAGCTCTAGAGACCCAGTACTTC. This sequence encodes CASSLPSEGALETQYF.

This clone was found a few times. This rearrangement joins TRBV6-1 to TRBJ1-1; D call uncertain. The V gene lost 7 bases and the J gene lost 6 bases, with 15 bases spanning the gap. The CDR3 length is 13 residues. In germline, CDR1 is MNHNS, CDR2 SASEGT. The CDR3: CASNADLLSEAFF. CDR3 DNA sequence: TGTGCCAGCAACGCGGACTTGCTTTCTGAAGCTTTCTTT.

This sequence joins TRBV11-2 and TRBJ2-1; 9 nucleotides agree with TRBD2. CDR3 length equals 17 residues. V lost 1 base, J lost 4 bases, and 8 bases stayed unmatched. Germline V CDR1 and CDR2: SGHAT, FQNNGV. CDR3 amino acids: CASSLVGSGSLYNEQFF. The DNA for the CDR3 is TGTGCCAGCAGCTTAGTTGGTAGCGGGAGTTTGTACAATGAGCAGTTCTTC.

V and J are TRBV29-1 and TRBJ1-2; maybe TRBD1 (6 bases). Trimming stripped 7 bases from V and 0 bases from J, with 15 bases between. The germline V gene has CDR1 SQVTM and CDR2 ANQGSEA. The CDR3 contains 14 residues. The CDR3 DNA reads TGCAGCGCCTTAAACAGGGTAGCTAACTATGGCTACACCTTC. Its translation is CSALNRVANYGYTF.

V gene TRBV7-9 combines with J gene TRBJ2-5; D remains ambiguous. The J call may not be correct, given that the DNA end is closer to TRBJ2-7. The CDR3 has 14 residues. Germline V gene sequence: CDR1 SEHNR, CDR2 FQNEAQ (reference sequence). Here the CDR3 reads CASNGPRSSYEQYF. CDR3 DNA: TGTGCCAGCAACGGGCCCCGGAGCTCCTACGAGCAGTACTTC.

The sample holds a few counts of this clone. The gene calls are TRBV19 and TRBJ2-3; 8 bases align to TRBD2. The CDR3 extends over 14 amino acids. V trimming: 7 bases; J trimming: 2 bases; junction bases outside the gene matches: 5. The germline V gene has CDR1 LNHDA and CDR2 SQIVND (reference sequence). The CDR3 here is CASTTSGNTDTQYF. CDR3 nucleotides: TGTGCCAGTACAACTAGCGGAAACACAGATACGCAGTATTTT. Full variable domain (rest looked up from reference TRBV19 and TRBJ2-3): DGGITQSPKYLFRKEGQNVTLSCEQNLNHDAMYWYRQDPGQGLRLIYYSQIVNDFQKGDIAEGYSVSREKKESFPLTVTSAQKNPTAFYLCASTTSGNTDTQYFGPGTRLTVL.

This clone has only one observation. The chain joins TRBV15 to TRBJ1-4; D unresolved. Trimming took 5 bases from V and 4 from J, leaving 14 bases between them. CDR1 is LNHNV, CDR2 YYDKDF, per germline (reference sequence). The CDR3 sequence is 15 residues long. CDR3 DNA sequence: TGTGCCACCAGCGGACCTACACAAATTAATGAAAAACTGTTTTTT. This translates into CATSGPTQINEKLFF. Full variable domain (missing parts from reference TRBV15 and TRBJ1-4): DAMVIQNPRYQVTQFGKPVTLSCSQTLNHNVMYWYQQKSSQAPKLLFHYYDKDFNNEADTPDNFQSRRPNTSFCFLDIRSPGLGDTAMYLCATSGPTQINEKLFFGSGTQLSVL.

The J gene is TRBJ1-1, the V gene TRBV27, with 7 bases identical to TRBD1. The CDR3 length is 14 residues. Germline loops: CDR1 MNHEY, CDR2 SMNVEV (reference sequence). After removal of 6 bases from V and 9 bases from J, the junction contained 13 bases not matched to a gene. CDR3 sequence (DNA): TGTGCCAGCAGCGTCCAGACAGGGAGTTTAAAAGCTTTCTTT. This translates into CASSVQTGSLKAFF.

This clone was found a few times. The CDR3 region is CASSPRQGSYGYTF. The CDR3 DNA reads TGTGCCAGCAGCCCCCGACAGGGATCCTATGGCTACACCTTC. The chain is built from TRBV13 and TRBJ1-2, with 7 positions matching TRBD1. Germline V gene lookup returns CDR1 PRHDT and CDR2 FYEKMQ (reference sequence). The CDR3 covers 14 residues. The V segment lost 5 bases and the J segment 4 bases; nucleotides outside the gene matches: 7.

The rearrangement joins TRBV7-9 to TRBJ1-3; no definite D call. The germline V gene encodes CDR1 SEHNR and CDR2 FQNEAQ (reference sequence). V was cut by 1 base and J by 4 bases, with 17 bases left in between. The CDR3 covers 17 residues. CDR3: CASSLEIGRVRGNTIYF. In DNA form, the CDR3 reads TGTGCCAGCAGCTTAGAGATAGGTCGGGTGCGAGGAAACACCATATATTTT.

The gene calls are TRBV7-6 and TRBJ2-3; D unclear. The germline V gene has CDR1 SGHVS and CDR2 FNYEAQ. V lost 5 bases, J lost 0 bases, and 9 bases lay in between. This CDR3 is 14 amino acids long. The CDR3 region has the DNA TGTGCCAGCAGCCCCGGGCACAGCACAGATACGCAGTATTTT. This sequence encodes CASSPGHSTDTQYF.

V gene TRBV10-3 combines with J gene TRBJ2-3; 12 bases are a match to TRBD2. The CDR3 extends over 16 amino acids. From germline, CDR1 is ENHRY and CDR2 SYGVKD. V trimming: 2 bases; J trimming: 3 bases; junction bases outside the gene matches: 3. CDR3 residues: CAISETTSGRTDTQYF. CDR3 in DNA: TGTGCCATCAGTGAGACGACTAGCGGGAGAACAGATACGCAGTATTTT.

This chain links TRBV6-6 with TRBJ1-2; TRBD1 aligns across 7 bases. This CDR3 comprises 16 residues. Unmatched junction bases numbered 17, after V lost 5 bases and J lost 8 bases. CDR1 MNHNY and CDR2 SVGAGI come from the germline V gene (reference sequence). The CDR3 spells CASSVTGQESFRGYTF. CDR3 coding DNA: TGTGCCAGCAGTGTGACAGGGCAGGAGTCTTTTAGGGGCTACACCTTC.

The chain joins TRBV27 to TRBJ2-7; the match to TRBD1 covers 7 bases. CDR1 and CDR2 (germline): MNHEY, SMNVEV (reference sequence). After removal of 10 bases from V and 2 bases from J, the junction contained 5 bases not matched to a gene. This CDR3 has 12 residues. In DNA form, the CDR3 reads TGTGCCACCCGAGGGGGCCCCTACGAGCAGTACGTC. Its translation: CATRGGPYEQYV.

The V call is TRBV11-3, the J call TRBJ2-1; TRBD1 might be the D (6 bases). Germline assignment: CDR1 SGHNT and CDR2 YENEEA. The V end was cut by 6 bases, the J end by 7 bases, with 19 bases between. CDR3 length: 15 residues. The CDR3 nucleotides are TGTGCCAGCAGTTTGGACAGTCTCACACTGAATGAGCAGTTCTTC. This encodes CASSLDSLTLNEQFF.

The rearrangement links TRBV19 to TRBJ1-1, with D perhaps matching TRBD1 (6 bases). Looked up from germline, CDR1 is LNHDA and CDR2 is SQIVND (reference sequence). With 6 bases removed from V and 6 bases from J, the gap between germline ends came to 20 bases. There are 15 residues in the CDR3. The CDR3 sequence is CASRGLGAEVAEAFF. CDR3 nucleotide sequence: TGTGCCAGTAGGGGTCTGGGGGCGGAGGTCGCTGAAGCTTTCTTT.

This chain joins TRBV7-8 and TRBJ1-5, with 7 positions matching TRBD1. CDR3 size: 15 residues. With V trimmed by 2 bases and J by 6 bases, 7 bases remained unmatched. Germline CDR1 reads SGHVS; CDR2 reads FQNEAQ. CDR3 amino acids: CASSLRQGVAQPQHF. The DNA of the CDR3 is TGTGCCAGCAGCTTACGCCAGGGGGTGGCTCAGCCCCAGCATTTT.

V usage is TRBV2 and J usage is TRBJ2-2, with D possibly being TRBD1 (5 bases). V was trimmed by 6 bases and J by 6 bases, leaving 14 bases between them. The CDR3 extends over 14 amino acids. The germline CDR1 and CDR2 sequences are SNHLY and FYNNEI. CDR3 DNA: TGTGCCAGCAGAAAGACAGATTCCCCCGGGGAGCTGTTTTTT. Translating it yields CASRKTDSPGELFF.

This clone is medium-sized in the sample. The genes are TRBV18 and TRBJ2-3; D perhaps matches TRBD2 (5 bases). Trimming removed 3 bases at V and 2 bases at J, with 21 bases between. This CDR3 contains 18 residues. The germline CDR1 and CDR2 sequences are KGHSH and LQKENI. The CDR3 bases are TGTGCCAGCTCACCGGTCCGGACTCCCGATTCTTACACAGATACGCAGTATTTT. Translation: CASSPVRTPDSYTDTQYF.

Comments on this clone: The identical CDR3 is also encoded by other nucleotide sequences in the sample. The chain links TRBV2 to TRBJ1-5; possibly TRBD1 for D (6 bases). This CDR3 has 14 residues. Germline loops: CDR1 SNHLY, CDR2 FYNNEI. V gave up 6 bases and J gave up 5 bases, with 14 bases separating them. CDR3 loop: CASSPPDRHQPQHF. The CDR3 nucleotides are TGTGCCAGCAGCCCACCTGACAGGCATCAGCCCCAGCATTTT.

The chain links TRBV19 to TRBJ1-1; no clear D. This CDR3 is built from 15 residues. V was clipped by 6 bases and J by 0 bases, with 14 bases between them. Germline CDR1 LNHDA, CDR2 SQIVND (reference sequence). The CDR3: CASSDGLAMNTEAFF. The CDR3, as DNA: TGTGCCAGTAGCGACGGACTGGCAATGAACACTGAAGCTTTCTTT.

The chain employs TRBV4-3 and TRBJ2-2, with D possibly matching TRBD1 (5 bases). V was trimmed by 0 bases and J by 0 bases, leaving 8 bases between them. CDR3 size: 16 residues. In germline, CDR1 is LGHNA, CDR2 YSLEER. The DNA of the CDR3 is TGCGCCAGCAGCCAAGAACGCAGGGCGAACACCGGGGAGCTGTTTTTT. This translates into CASSQERRANTGELFF.

The rearrangement joins TRBV28 to TRBJ2-6; TRBD1 agrees at 7 bases. Looked up from germline, CDR1 is MDHEN and CDR2 is SYDVKM. The junction had 9 bases not matched to a gene; V was cut back by 6 bases and J by 1 base. This CDR3 spans 17 amino acids. The CDR3 sequence: CASSPIHRGSGANVLTF. Written as DNA, the CDR3 is TGTGCCAGCAGCCCAATTCACAGGGGATCTGGGGCCAACGTCCTGACTTTC.

This clone was observed a single time. This sequence joins TRBV6-5 and TRBJ1-5; 9 bases agree with TRBD1. V shed 6 bases, J shed 2 bases, and the junction held 5 bases outside the gene matches. The germline V gene has CDR1 MNHEY and CDR2 SVGAGI. The CDR3 has 15 amino acids. The DNA for the CDR3 is TGTGCCAGCAGCGGGGGACAGGGCGGCAATCAGCCCCAGCATTTT. This codes for CASSGGQGGNQPQHF.

This clone came up once. This sequence joins TRBV6-1 and TRBJ2-2; D may be TRBD1 (6 bases). CDR3 size: 13 residues. Trimming took off 6 bases at V and 5 bases at J, with 10 bases between the two ends. From germline, CDR1 is MNHNS and CDR2 SASEGT. CDR3 loop: CASRLQGTGELFF. CDR3 bases: TGTGCCAGCAGGTTACAGGGAACCGGGGAGCTGTTTTTT.

For this clone: The junction shows a germline mismatch at one end, possibly a read error. The J gene is TRBJ2-1, the V gene TRBV11-2; 8 bases line up with TRBD2. This CDR3 spans 14 amino acids. Per germline, CDR1 SGHAT and CDR2 FQNNGV. CDR3 in DNA: TGTGCCAGCAGTTTAGCGGGACCGTACAATGAGCAGTTCTTC. As protein: CASSLAGPYNEQFF.